Below, 32 T cell receptor beta chains from the same sample are listed, as sequenced in a study of identical twins. TCRdb redid the calling of the 5' RACE reads with MiXCR, one entry per CDR3 protein. The sample gives over 200,000 distinct CDR3 sequences, approximately 9% of which show up once; roughly 5% is in the top ten. The sequenced material came from memory (CD45RO+) T cells sorted from blood. The receptor set was obtained from a woman in her late teens or twenties in good health.

This clonotype came up a few times. The J gene is TRBJ1-5, the V gene TRBV7-2; the match to TRBD1 covers 9 bases. V was clipped by 5 bases and J by 0 bases; unmatched bases: 8. The length of the CDR3 is 17 residues. Germline lookup yields CDR1 SGHTA and CDR2 FQGNSA. CDR3 loop: CASSPLWTGASNQPQHF. The DNA of the CDR3 is TGTGCCAGCAGCCCCCTTTGGACAGGGGCTAGCAATCAGCCCCAGCATTTT. Combining the CDR3 with reference TRBV7-2 and TRBJ1-5 gives the whole variable domain GAGVSQSPSNKVTEKGKDVELRCDPISGHTALYWYRQSLGQGLEFLIYFQGNSAPDKSGLPSDRFSAERTGGSVSTLTIQRTQQEDSAVYLCASSPLWTGASNQPQHFGDGTRLSIL.

The table lists this clonotype with many counts. The rearrangement joins TRBV24-1 to TRBJ2-3; the D gene could be TRBD1 or TRBD2 (5 bases each). The CDR3 has 15 amino acids. The V end lost 3 bases, the J end lost 5 bases, and 14 bases lay between the germline ends. Germline-derived CDR1 and CDR2 are KGHDR and SFDVKD. Written as DNA, the CDR3 is TGTGCCACCAGTGATCCCCGGGGCGCGGGAGATACGCAGTATTTT. Translated: CATSDPRGAGDTQYF.

This clonotype came up a few times. CDR3 sequence reads: CASSRGLAGRADTQYF. The CDR3 DNA sequence: TGTGCCAGCAGCCGGGGACTAGCGGGACGGGCAGATACGCAGTATTTT. This chain uses TRBV11-3 with TRBJ2-3; 13 nucleotides match TRBD2. The junction had 6 bases not matched to a gene; V was cut back by 5 bases and J by 4 bases. The CDR3 loop spans 16 amino acids. The germline V gene has CDR1 SGHNT and CDR2 YENEEA.

At least ten counts were recorded for this clonotype. The chain links TRBV12-3 or TRBV12-4 to TRBJ2-1, with TRBD2 matching over 10 bases. The CDR3 contains 13 residues. Losses at the gene ends were 8 bases for V and 10 bases for J; bases not matched to a gene: 8. DNA of the CDR3: TGTGCCAGCCGGAGCGGGAGGGCCCAGGAGCAGTTCTTC. This translates into CASRSGRAQEQFF.

Note on this clonotype: One end of the junction fails to match germline, which may point to a read error. The chain is built from TRBV7-7 and TRBJ2-3, with 9 bases that match TRBD1. Germline V gives CDR1 SSHAT, CDR2 FNYEAQ (reference sequence). The CDR3 extends over 16 amino acids. CDR3 bases: TGTGCTAGCAGCGCTGACAGGGGGAAAAGCACAGATACGCAGTATTTT. Amino acid sequence: CASSADRGKSTDTQYF.

There are a few counts of this clonotype. This rearrangement joins TRBV6-4 to TRBJ2-3; TRBD2 agrees at 10 bases. Germline V gene lookup returns CDR1 MRHNA and CDR2 SNTAGT. The CDR3 length is 15 residues. V shed 4 bases, J shed 6 bases, and the junction held 7 bases outside the gene matches. This CDR3 is CASSVASGGTDTQYF. The CDR3 nucleotides are TGTGCCAGCAGTGTGGCTAGCGGGGGTACGGATACGCAGTATTTT.

The table lists this clonotype with many counts. The chain joins TRBV2 to TRBJ1-5; D is unresolved. Germline CDR1 and CDR2: SNHLY and FYNNEI. V was clipped by 2 bases and J by 5 bases, with 10 bases between them. CDR3 length: 14 residues. CDR3 in DNA: TGTGCCAGCAGTGAATGGGATCGGGATCAGCCCCAGCATTTT. It encodes CASSEWDRDQPQHF.

This clonotype was observed a few times. This chain connects TRBV20-1 to TRBJ2-7; D gene unclear. The CDR3 extends over 12 amino acids. The V gene's germline CDR1 is DFQATT and CDR2 SNEGSKA (reference sequence). V was trimmed by 7 bases and J by 2 bases, leaving 12 bases between them. CDR3 coding DNA: TGCAGTGGCTGGATAGGAGCCTACGAGCAGTACTTC. This codes for CSGWIGAYEQYF.

This clonotype was recorded at least ten times. The V call is TRBV10-3, the J call TRBJ1-1; D uncertain. The CDR3 has 12 amino acids. The V and J ends lost 3 bases and 4 bases respectively, with 6 bases between them. The germline V gene has CDR1 ENHRY and CDR2 SYGVKD. CDR3 DNA sequence: TGTGCCATCAGTGAAATCGGCACTGAAGCTTTCTTT. Its translation: CAISEIGTEAFF.

This clonotype was seen a handful of times. This sequence joins TRBV9 and TRBJ2-7, with a possible D match to TRBD1 (5 bases). The CDR3 totals 14 residues. Trimming removed 0 bases at V and 5 bases at J, with 12 bases between. CDR1 SGDLS and CDR2 YYNGEE come from the germline V gene. DNA of the CDR3: TGTGCCAGCAGCGTAGGGCAGGGCGTCGACGAGCAGTACTTC. It specifies CASSVGQGVDEQYF. The variable domain in full, completed from reference TRBV9 and TRBJ2-7, reads DSGVTQTPKHLITATGQRVTLRCSPRSGDLSVYWYQQSLDQGLQFLIQYYNGEERAKGNILERFSAQQFPDLHSELNLSSLELGDSALYFCASSVGQGVDEQYFGPGTRLTVT.

This clonotype was observed a few times. V usage is TRBV20-1 and J usage is TRBJ2-3, with unresolved D. Germline V CDR1 and CDR2: DFQATT, SNEGSKA (reference sequence). This CDR3 has 12 residues. V lost 5 bases, J lost 9 bases, and 15 bases lay in between. This CDR3 is CSALYQDMTQYF. The DNA of the CDR3 is TGCAGTGCTCTTTACCAGGATATGACGCAGTATTTT.

The genes are TRBV5-1 and TRBJ2-5; 8 nucleotides align to TRBD2. J lost 5 bases, V lost 0 bases, and 6 bases had no gene match. Germline V gives CDR1 SGHRS, CDR2 YFSETQ. The CDR3 sequence is 15 residues long. The CDR3: CASSLDGGGWETQYF. CDR3 in DNA: TGCGCCAGCAGCTTGGACGGCGGGGGGTGGGAGACCCAGTACTTC.

In its sample, this clonotype was seen a few times. The chain has TRBV6-1 and TRBJ1-2; TRBD1 matches 9 bases. The ends lost 6 bases at V and 8 bases at J; junction bases unmatched: 10. The CDR3 runs to 14 residues. Germline V lookup: CDR1 MNHNS, CDR2 SASEGT. For the CDR3, the DNA is TGTGCCAGCAGCCCCACAAGGGGACAGGGAGGCTACACCTTC. Encoded protein: CASSPTRGQGGYTF.

The chain recombines TRBV29-1 with TRBJ2-5; 7 bases fit TRBD2. Germline-derived CDR1 and CDR2 are SQVTM and ANQGSEA. V was clipped by 7 bases and J by 2 bases; unmatched bases: 7. The CDR3 runs to 13 residues. CDR3 DNA: TGCAGCGGGAGGAAGGGAGGGCAAGAGACCCAGTACTTC. As protein: CSGRKGGQETQYF.

The V call is TRBV5-1, the J call TRBJ2-6; no firm D call. This CDR3 is 18 amino acids long. Between the trimmed V and J ends, which lost 4 bases and 0 bases, there was a span of 17 bases. From germline, CDR1 is SGHRS and CDR2 YFSETQ. The CDR3 reads CASSLRWAESSGANVLTF. Here the CDR3 DNA reads TGCGCCAGCAGCCTGCGATGGGCGGAGAGCTCTGGGGCCAACGTCCTGACTTTC. Full variable domain (rest looked up from reference TRBV5-1 and TRBJ2-6): KAGVTQTPRYLIKTRGQQVTLSCSPISGHRSVSWYQQTPGQGLQFLFEYFSETQRNKGNFPGRFSGRQFSNSRSEMNVSTLELGDSALYLCASSLRWAESSGANVLTFGAGSRLTVL.

This clonotype has a count of ten or more. The rearrangement links TRBV11-2 to TRBJ2-5; D is uncertain. The CDR3 runs to 12 residues. Germline V gene sequence: CDR1 SGHAT, CDR2 FQNNGV. Trimming pared 4 bases from V and 5 bases from J, leaving 8 bases between. The CDR3, as DNA: TGTGCCAGCAGCTCCAGCCGGGAGACCCAGTACTTC. The encoded protein is CASSSSRETQYF.

This clonotype was seen repeatedly, ten times or more. The chain joins TRBV7-9 to TRBJ2-1; 8 bases are a match to TRBD1. The germline V gene has CDR1 SEHNR and CDR2 FQNEAQ (reference sequence). The length of the CDR3 is 16 residues. J lost 0 bases, V lost 10 bases, and 11 bases had no gene match. CDR3 in amino acids: CATRRTGRISYNEQFF. As DNA, the CDR3 is TGTGCCACCAGAAGGACAGGGAGGATCTCCTACAATGAGCAGTTCTTC.

This clonotype was counted at least ten times. The chain uses TRBV20-1 and TRBJ2-3; 7 positions agree with TRBD2. Trimming removed 0 bases from V and 1 base from J; junction bases left unmatched: 1. Germline lookup yields CDR1 DFQATT and CDR2 SNEGSKA (reference sequence). This CDR3 contains 14 residues. CDR3: CSARDAGGTDTQYF. The CDR3 DNA reads as TGCAGTGCTAGAGATGCGGGAGGCACAGATACGCAGTATTTT.

This chain links TRBV9 with TRBJ2-5; D remains unclear. V lost 0 bases to trimming and J lost 5 bases, with 14 bases between them. The CDR3 sequence is 15 residues long. Germline loops: CDR1 SGDLS, CDR2 YYNGEE. For the CDR3, the DNA is TGTGCCAGCAGCGTAGAAGGGCTCCAGCCGGAGACCCAGTACTTC. Amino acids: CASSVEGLQPETQYF.

This clonotype was detected many times. The J gene is TRBJ2-7, the V gene TRBV12-3 or TRBV12-4, with 9 bases fitting TRBD1. The CDR3 runs 12 residues. The ends lost 10 bases at V and 7 bases at J; junction bases unmatched: 8. The CDR3 nucleotides are TGTGCCACGGGACAGGGAGGTTATGAGCAGTACTTC. Its translation: CATGQGGYEQYF.

J is TRBJ2-3 and V is TRBV20-1, with D uncertain. The CDR3 runs 13 residues. Germline loops: CDR1 DFQATT, CDR2 SNEGSKA (reference sequence). Trimming took off 3 bases at V and 2 bases at J, with 9 bases between the two ends. CDR3 region: CSARGPYTDTQYF. The DNA for the CDR3 is TGCAGTGCTAGGGGCCCATACACAGATACGCAGTATTTT.

This clonotype came up many times. The chain employs TRBV5-1 and TRBJ2-2; 7 positions agree with TRBD1. V dropped 2 bases and J dropped 4; count of bases not matched to a gene: 5. The germline V gene has CDR1 SGHRS and CDR2 YFSETQ. The CDR3 has 15 residues. DNA for the CDR3: TGCGCCAGCAGCTTCCCGACAGGGAGCACCGGGGAGCTGTTTTTT. Amino acid sequence: CASSFPTGSTGELFF.

V is TRBV7-2 and J is TRBJ2-1; 9 bases align to TRBD2. Losses at the gene ends were 5 bases for V and 10 bases for J; bases not matched to a gene: 9. There are 14 residues in the CDR3. CDR1 and CDR2 (germline): SGHTA, FQGNSA. CDR3 region: CASSRLAAPSEQFF. CDR3 nucleotides: TGTGCCAGCAGCCGACTAGCGGCCCCCAGCGAGCAGTTCTTC.

This clonotype was seen ten or more times. The gene calls are TRBV2 and TRBJ2-3; either TRBD1 or TRBD2 may fit D (5 bases each). V was trimmed by 7 bases and J by 0 bases, leaving 14 bases between them. CDR1 SNHLY and CDR2 FYNNEI come from the germline V gene. The CDR3 consists of 15 residues. The CDR3 sequence is CASTPRWGSTDTQYF. CDR3 coding DNA: TGTGCCAGCACCCCCCGGTGGGGGAGCACAGATACGCAGTATTTT.

The V and J genes are TRBV27 and TRBJ1-1; D possibly corresponds to TRBD1 (5 bases). The CDR3 sequence is 15 residues long. The germline V and J ends were trimmed by 7 bases and 4 bases, with 19 bases remaining between them. Looked up from germline, CDR1 is MNHEY and CDR2 is SMNVEV (reference sequence). Here the CDR3 DNA reads TGTGCCAGCACCCTAAATATCCAGGGTGTCACTGAAGCTTTCTTT. Translation: CASTLNIQGVTEAFF.

This chain uses TRBV6-2 or TRBV6-3 with TRBJ2-1; a weak D match, TRBD1 (6 bases). Germline-derived CDR1 and CDR2 are MNHEY and SVGEGT. This CDR3 region has 15 residues. V lost 4 bases and J 8 bases, leaving 18 bases between the germline ends. As DNA, the CDR3 is TGTGCCAGCAGTTGGGGGCTGAGTAGAGGGGATGAGCAGTTCTTC. This encodes CASSWGLSRGDEQFF.

This clonotype was recorded at least ten times. The chain carries TRBV12-3 or TRBV12-4 and TRBJ1-1, with 7 bases matching TRBD1. V was clipped by 7 bases and J by 5 bases; unmatched bases: 10. The CDR3 has 14 residues. DNA of the CDR3: TGTGCCAGCAACCGAGGGGGCGGGTGGACTGAAGCTTTCTTT. Its protein product is CASNRGGGWTEAFF.

A few counts support this clonotype. The chain employs TRBV12-3 or TRBV12-4 and TRBJ2-1; D is unresolved. This CDR3 is built from 15 residues. V was cut by 3 bases and J by 7 bases, with 16 bases left in between. The CDR3: CASSLVARGVNEQFF. The CDR3 DNA reads TGTGCCAGCAGTTTGGTCGCCCGCGGAGTGAATGAGCAGTTCTTC.

The chain carries TRBV3-1 and TRBJ2-3; D gene ambiguous. Trimming stripped 10 bases from V and 1 base from J, with 18 bases between. Germline CDR1 and CDR2: LGHDT and YNNKEL (reference sequence). The CDR3 is 15 residues long. The CDR3 is CATSKMTARTDTQYF. CDR3 DNA sequence: TGTGCCACTTCTAAAATGACGGCCCGCACAGATACGCAGTATTTT.

The sample holds many counts of this clonotype. At one boundary the junction diverges from the germline segment, which might be a read error. The chain couples TRBV5-4 to TRBJ2-1; 7 bases align to TRBD2. This CDR3 has 14 residues. The V gene's germline CDR1 is SGHNT and CDR2 YYREEE (reference sequence). DNA of the CDR3: TGTGCCAGCAGTTTGGGGACTACCTACAATGAGCAGTTCTTC. Residues: CASSLGTTYNEQFF.

Many counts were recorded for this clonotype. The V gene is TRBV12-3 or TRBV12-4, the J gene TRBJ1-3; D ambiguous. The CDR3 sequence is 15 residues long. V lost 3 bases and J 0 bases, leaving 9 bases between the germline ends. Written as DNA, the CDR3 is TGTGCCAGCAGTTTTGGTTCTAACTCTGGAAACACCATATATTTT. Translating it yields CASSFGSNSGNTIYF.

This clonotype was seen a few times. J is TRBJ1-1 and V is TRBV7-6, with D perhaps matching TRBD1 (5 bases). This CDR3 comprises 15 residues. Looked up from germline, CDR1 is SGHVS and CDR2 is FNYEAQ. The V and J ends lost 7 bases and 1 base respectively, with 16 bases between them. For the CDR3, the DNA is TGTGCCAGCACGCGAACCCAGGGCCCGAACACTGAAGCTTTCTTT. Translated: CASTRTQGPNTEAFF. The whole variable domain, filled in from reference TRBV7-6 and TRBJ1-1, reads GAGVSQSPRYKVTKRGQDVALRCDPISGHVSLYWYRQALGQGPEFLTYFNYEAQQDKSGLPNDRFSAERPEGSISTLTIQRTEQRDSAMYRCASTRTQGPNTEAFFGQGTRLTVV.